These 3 T cell receptor beta chains originate from one sample sequenced in a study of immune heterogeneity within non-small cell lung tumors. With 32 V and 13 J primers, multiplex PCR amplified the TCR beta CDR3. TCRdb reprocessed the multiplex PCR reads with MiXCR, giving one entry per CDR3 protein. The table shows under 3,500 distinct CDR3 sequences, with over 35% occurring only once. Template was bulk tumor genomic DNA, about 610 ng per sample. Widely spaced biopsies, several per primary tumor, were obtained at surgery. Before undergoing curative surgery, patients had newly diagnosed non-small cell lung cancer that was untreated. Source material: lung tumor tissue. The source of these receptors is a man aged 55 to 70 with non-small cell lung cancer.

This clonotype is classed as medium-sized. This sequence joins TRBV27 and TRBJ1-6, with D maybe TRBD1 (5 bases). Germline V CDR1 and CDR2: MNHEY, SMNVEV (reference sequence). Between the trimmed V and J ends, which lost 5 bases and 6 bases, there was a span of 14 bases. The CDR3 is 15 residues long. In DNA form, the CDR3 reads TGTGCCAGCAGTAAATTAGGGGCAGCTAATTCACCCCTCCACTTT. Translation: CASSKLGAANSPLHF.

This clonotype is medium-sized (0.01 to 0.1%) by share. The chain carries TRBV2 and TRBJ2-2; TRBD2 matches at 12 bases. Germline CDR1 and CDR2: SNHLY and FYNNEI. Trimming at V came to 7 bases and at J to 7 bases, leaving 10 bases not matched to a gene. This CDR3 spans 16 amino acids. The CDR3 region has the DNA TGTGCCAGCATCGAAGCCACTAGCGGGAGGTTCGGGGAGCTGTTTTTT. Translating it yields CASIEATSGRFGELFF.

In regard to this clonotype: One junction end does not reproduce the germline sequence, and a read error may be involved. V gene TRBV29-1 combines with J gene TRBJ2-1, with 8 bases fitting TRBD1. Germline loops: CDR1 SQVTM, CDR2 ANQGSEA. This CDR3 has 14 amino acids. The CDR3 protein is CSVEDRETYNEHFF. As DNA, the CDR3 is TGCAGCGTTGAGGACAGGGAAACCTACAATGAGCATTTCTTC.